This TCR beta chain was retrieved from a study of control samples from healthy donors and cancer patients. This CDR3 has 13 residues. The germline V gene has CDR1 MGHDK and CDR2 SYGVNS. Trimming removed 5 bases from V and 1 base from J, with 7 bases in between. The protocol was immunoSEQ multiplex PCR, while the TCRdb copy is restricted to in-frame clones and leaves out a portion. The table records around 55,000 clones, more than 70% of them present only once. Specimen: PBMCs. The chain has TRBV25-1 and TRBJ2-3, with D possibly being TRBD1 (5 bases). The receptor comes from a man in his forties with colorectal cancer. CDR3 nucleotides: TGTGCCAGCAGTCAAGGGGGCACAGATACGCAGTATTTT. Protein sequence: CASSQGGTDTQYF.